One and the same sample provided the 12 T cell receptor beta chains below, sequenced in a study of OX40 agonist ivuxolimab in advanced cancers. The assay was immunoSEQ multiplex PCR, and TCRdb's table has in-frame clones only and misses some. Among under 45,000 clones listed, 75% to 90% were seen once. The specimen comprised CD4+ or CD8+ T cells sorted from blood, sampled in a trial of the OX40 agonist ivuxolimab. Source of these receptors: an adult with an advanced solid tumor such as melanoma, head and neck, liver or kidney cancer.

The chain combines TRBV11-1 with TRBJ1-2; D ambiguous. The CDR3 consists of 13 residues. The germline V gene encodes CDR1 SGHAT and CDR2 FQDESV (reference sequence). V lost 7 bases, J lost 5 bases, and 14 bases lay in between. The CDR3 coding sequence is TGTGCCAGCACCAACCAACTTACTTATGGCTACACCTTC. Translated, it gives CASTNQLTYGYTF.

The rearrangement links TRBV2 to TRBJ1-2, with D possibly matching TRBD1 (6 bases). Germline V gives CDR1 SNHLY, CDR2 FYNNEI. V lost 10 bases, J lost 8 bases, and 14 bases lay in between. CDR3 length: 11 amino acids. This CDR3 is CATDLQGGYTF. CDR3 bases: TGTGCCACCGACCTACAGGGCGGCTACACCTTC. The full variable domain, rest sourced from reference TRBV2 and TRBJ1-2, is EPEVTQTPSHQVTQMGQEVILRCVPISNHLYFYWYRQILGQKVEFLVSFYNNEISEKSEIFDDQFSVERPDGSNFTLKIRSTKLEDSAMYFCATDLQGGYTFGSGTRLTVV.

V is TRBV5-3 and J is TRBJ1-3, with unresolved D. TRBV5-3 is an ORF for which the function is uncertain. This CDR3 region has 13 residues. V was pared by 0 bases and J by 2 bases, with 3 bases between. CDR3 coding DNA: TGTGCCAGAAGCTTGGTAGCTGGAAACACCATATATTTT. This translates into CARSLVAGNTIYF.

The genes are TRBV10-3 and TRBJ2-1; 11 nucleotides agree with TRBD2. Germline loops: CDR1 ENHRY, CDR2 SYGVKD. The trim removed 7 bases at V and 5 bases at J, leaving 7 bases unmatched. There are 15 residues in the CDR3. The CDR3 DNA is TGTGCCATCACCCTAGGGACTAGCGGTGACAATGAGCAGTTCTTC. Its protein product is CAITLGTSGDNEQFF.

This chain uses TRBV5-4 with TRBJ2-7; possibly TRBD1 for D (5 bases). The CDR3 is made up of 14 amino acids. Trimming removed 5 bases at V and 0 bases at J, with 12 bases between. CDR1 and CDR2 (germline): SGHNT, YYREEE (reference sequence). CDR3 in amino acids: CASSSQGNSYEQYF. Here the CDR3 DNA reads TGTGCCAGCAGTTCGCAGGGAAACTCCTACGAGCAGTACTTC.

This chain links TRBV19 with TRBJ2-7, with D hard to call. CDR1 LNHDA and CDR2 SQIVND come from the germline V gene (reference sequence). The CDR3 length is 15 residues. With 5 bases removed from V and 1 base from J, the gap between germline ends came to 15 bases. The CDR3 DNA sequence: TGTGCCAGTAGTCCTACTCACGGGCATTCCTACGAGCAGTACTTC. Translation gives CASSPTHGHSYEQYF.

Only one count was recorded for this clone. This chain links TRBV27 with TRBJ1-1, with D possibly matching TRBD1 (5 bases). There are 14 residues in the CDR3. CDR1 MNHEY and CDR2 SMNVEV come from the germline V gene (reference sequence). Trimming cost V 1 base and J 7 bases, with 13 bases left between them. CDR3 amino acids: CASSLWGGIGEAFF. Written as DNA, the CDR3 is TGTGCCAGCAGTTTATGGGGGGGGATCGGTGAAGCTTTCTTT.

V is TRBV29-1 and J is TRBJ2-7, with 7 bases fitting TRBD1. Germline-derived CDR1 and CDR2 are SQVTM and ANQGSEA. CDR3 length: 11 residues. V lost 5 bases, J lost 4 bases, and 2 bases stayed unmatched. CDR3 region: CSVTQGYEQYF. In nucleotides, the CDR3 is TGCAGCGTTACACAGGGGTACGAGCAGTACTTC.

The V and J genes are TRBV19 and TRBJ1-1; D remains unclear. The CDR3 loop spans 11 amino acids. Trimming pared 6 bases from V and 3 bases from J, leaving 5 bases between. The germline CDR1 and CDR2 sequences are LNHDA and SQIVND (reference sequence). The CDR3 spells CASRRYTEAFF. The CDR3 coding sequence is TGTGCCAGTAGGCGATACACTGAAGCTTTCTTT.

J is TRBJ2-3 and V is TRBV29-1; TRBD1 aligns across 8 bases. J gave up 3 bases and V 6 bases, and 11 bases lay outside the gene matches. The CDR3 sequence is 15 residues long. The germline gives CDR1 SQVTM, CDR2 ANQGSEA. The CDR3 DNA is TGCAGCGTAGCCTTGTCAGGGGGCTTGACAGATACGCAGTATTTT. Residues: CSVALSGGLTDTQYF.

The V gene is TRBV9, the J gene TRBJ2-2; D call uncertain. Germline V gene lookup returns CDR1 SGDLS and CDR2 YYNGEE. The V and J ends lost 5 bases and 2 bases respectively, with 13 bases between them. The CDR3 runs to 15 residues. The CDR3 loop is CASSGRSFNTGELFF. Here the CDR3 DNA reads TGTGCCAGCAGTGGTAGGTCCTTTAACACCGGGGAGCTGTTTTTT.

The chain links TRBV5-1 to TRBJ2-1; 10 nucleotides line up with TRBD2. V shed 0 bases, J shed 7 bases, and the junction held 4 bases outside the gene matches. This CDR3 has 15 residues. The germline CDR1 and CDR2 sequences are SGHRS and YFSETQ. CDR3 nucleotide sequence: TGCGCCAGCAGCTTGGTAGCGGGAGGAGGGAATGAGCAGTTCTTC. It yields the protein CASSLVAGGGNEQFF.